This entry is about one T cell receptor beta chain. Its antigen is currently unknown. This sample is drawn from a study of Ad26.COV2.S vaccination and SARS-CoV-2 variants. TCRdb's copy holds only in-frame clones and misses some; the assay was immunoSEQ multiplex PCR. Found here are under 150,000 clones, more than 80% of them singletons; the top ten hold less than 6%. Study-wide points: TCR breadth and depth analyses may have underestimated total T cell responses. Participants given vaccine showed non-spike TCR breadth similar to that of placebo recipients.

The CDR3 has 17 residues. CDR1 MRHNA and CDR2 SNTAGT come from the germline V gene. Trimming cost V 0 bases and J 2 bases; bases outside gene matches: 9. Specimen: peripheral blood, collected after recovery from COVID-19. This sequence joins TRBV6-4 and TRBJ2-5; 7 nucleotides agree with TRBD1. This clonotype originated in a human donor who had recovered from COVID-19. CDR3 nucleotides: TGTGCCAGCAGTGACTCTCAGCCGACAGGGCGGCAAGAGACCCAGTACTTC. As protein: CASSDSQPTGRQETQYF.